This section outlines one T cell receptor (beta chain) sequence together with its context. This clonotype was seen at least ten times. The specificity of this receptor is unknown. There are no base qualities to consult, and no much larger clone falls within one base. The intended sense of this specimen's time point label: sample taken at primary tumor resection. Samples were obtained from around 72 patients with early-stage, untreated non-small cell lung cancer from the lung TRACERx cohort. Whole RNA extracted from tumor and nontumor lung tissue, or from cryopreserved PBMC samples, was used for TCR sequencing without cell sorting. Patients were selected for TCR sequencing only if sufficient RNA was available from at least two tumor regions. The CDR3, cysteine through phenylalanine, is 14 amino acids long. The entry retains the CDR3 DNA only, 42 bases that are in frame from base 1. The germline V gene encodes CDR1 LGHDT and CDR2 YNNKEL (reference sequence). Trimming removed 4 bases from V and 9 bases from J, leaving 18 bases between the germline ends.

The library was prepared using 5' RACE. Sequencing took place on a NextSeq 500. In the TCR library protocol, a unique molecular identifier was attached to each TCR cDNA molecule so that PCR and sequencing errors could be corrected. Turning to the authors' computational methods: Decombinator tools were used for TCR identification, UMI-based error correction and CDR3 extraction. Expanded TCRs were defined as those above a frequency of 2 per 1,000, corresponding to the top 1% of the tumor frequency distribution. Rényi diversity was computed with the R vegan package after subsampling each repertoire 100 times to 5,000 TCRs. CDR3 similarity networks were constructed using string-kernel similarity of amino acid triplets, with links drawn between CDR3s whose pairwise similarity was above 0.82. TCRdb handled the public reads itself, with Q25 trimming in fastp and clone calling in MiXCR, and kept productive beta chains. For every CDR3 protein sequence, its rows merge into one entry that carries the most common genes and DNA. Clone size and V and J calls follow TCRdb, not the original study. This sample holds about 44,000 distinct CDR3 sequences; roughly 15% were observed only once. Of the sample, about 57% is held by the ten largest clones.

This entry belongs to a study of spatial heterogeneity in lung cancer (dated by TCRdb to about 2019). A note on the overall study: Beta-chain transcripts were consistently detected in greater numbers than alpha-chain transcripts, which likely reflected higher beta-chain transcript abundance. In the raw uncorrected reads, each unique combination of TCR and UMI appeared more than ten times on average. In non-small cell lung cancer, the study made a quantitative comparison of TCR alpha and beta repertoires among multiple tumor regions, matched nontumor lung and blood. TCR repertoire features were related to nonsynonymous mutation counts determined by whole-exome sequencing of tumor tissue. Both alpha and beta chains were TCR-sequenced in samples taken at surgery, namely 220 tumor regions, roughly 64 matched nontumor lung samples and just over 55 PBMC samples. Broad study findings and their caveats: Additional single-cell paired TCR alpha and beta sequencing was considered necessary to confirm, at a functional level, the hypothesis that regional TCRs recognize regional mutations. Ubiquitous expanded tumor TCRs showed up in blood more often at tumor resection than at routine follow-up.

The starting material was PBMCs, obtained at surgery. The V and J segments used are TRBV3-1 and TRBJ2-5; a tentative D call is TRBD1 (6 bases match). The receptor was isolated from a male donor with early-stage non-small cell lung cancer. CDR3 reads: CASSLQGQPRAQYF. At the DNA level, the sequence is TGTGCCAGCAGCCTTCAAGGACAGCCCAGGGCCCAGTACTTC.